The rows below give T cell receptor beta chains drawn from one sample of a study of identical twins. TCRdb redid the calling of the 5' RACE reads with MiXCR, one entry per CDR3 protein. Of 250,000 to 350,000 distinct CDR3 sequences in the sample, 8% to 9% were seen once. This same sample was also part of a study on yellow fever vaccine responses in identical twins.

The material sequenced was memory (CD45RO+) T cells sorted from blood. The receptor set was obtained from a woman between 18 and 29 years old in good health. Each CDR3 is given with its conserved first and last residue. The D gene is left open where the match is weak. Where a row states a size, it is once, few, many or the class of an expanded clone; other rows omit it.

clone_size j_call v_call d_call cdr3_aa cdr3_nt
many TRBJ2-1 TRBV19 . CASSTLQGSYNEQFF TGTGCCAGTAGTACCCTCCAGGGATCCTACAATGAGCAGTTCTTC
. TRBJ2-2 TRBV3-1 TRBD2 CACSQVIGGAAGELFF TGTGCCTGCAGCCAAGTAATCGGGGGGGCCGCCGGGGAGCTGTTTTTT
many TRBJ2-5 TRBV5-1 TRBD1 CASSWGTGGQETQYF TGCGCCAGCAGCTGGGGGACAGGGGGCCAAGAGACCCAGTACTTC
many TRBJ2-2 TRBV5-1 . CASGGPRGALNTGELFF TGCGCCAGCGGGGGCCCACGGGGGGCCTTGAACACCGGGGAGCTGTTTTTT
many TRBJ2-5 TRBV3-1 . CASSRKTVKETQYF TGTGCCAGCAGCCGCAAGACTGTTAAAGAGACCCAGTACTTC
few TRBJ2-3 TRBV27 . CASSLGGTITDTQYF TGTGCCAGCAGTTTAGGGGGGACGATAACAGATACGCAGTATTTT
many TRBJ2-1 TRBV20-1 TRBD2 CSATGLAGVSYNEQFF TGCAGTGCGACCGGACTAGCGGGAGTCTCTTACAATGAGCAGTTCTTC
few TRBJ2-7 TRBV7-8 . CASSWAYEQYF TGTGCCAGCAGCTGGGCGTACGAGCAGTACTTC
few TRBJ1-1 TRBV3-1 TRBD1 CASSQALTGGGEAFF TGTGCCAGCAGCCAAGCCCTGACAGGGGGCGGTGAAGCTTTCTTT
many TRBJ2-1 TRBV18 TRBD2 CASYGGRAVTDEQFF TGTGCCAGCTATGGCGGGAGGGCCGTCACCGATGAGCAGTTCTTC
. TRBJ1-2 TRBV29-1 . CSAERGIGYGYTF TGCAGCGCCGAACGGGGGATCGGCTATGGCTACACCTTC
few TRBJ2-3 TRBV6-1 . CASTPWVGQPDTQYF TGTGCCAGCACACCCTGGGTTGGGCAGCCAGATACGCAGTATTTT
few TRBJ2-1 TRBV6-4 TRBD1 CASSDQSGGSEQFF TGTGCCAGCAGTGATCAATCAGGGGGCAGTGAGCAGTTCTTC
many TRBJ1-4 TRBV5-1 . CASSLANNEKLFF TGCGCCAGCAGCTTGGCCAATAATGAAAAACTGTTTTTT
many TRBJ2-1 TRBV7-3 . CASSLTRSEQFF TGTGCCAGCAGCTTAACGCGGAGTGAGCAGTTCTTC
. TRBJ2-7 TRBV10-1 . CASSPTRLSYEQYF TGCGCCAGCAGCCCGACCAGGCTCTCCTACGAGCAGTACTTC
. TRBJ2-2 TRBV25-1 TRBD1 CASSHQQGTNTGELFF TGTGCCAGCAGTCATCAACAGGGGACGAACACCGGGGAGCTGTTTTTT
many TRBJ2-5 TRBV7-9 . CADDRLGETQYF TGTGCCGACGACAGGCTTGGGGAGACCCAGTACTTC
few TRBJ2-3 TRBV20-1 TRBD2 CSPGLAGGNTQYF TGCAGTCCCGGACTAGCGGGAGGGAATACGCAGTATTTT
. TRBJ2-3 TRBV27 . CASSPFSQPTDTQYF TGTGCCAGCAGTCCCTTTTCGCAGCCCACAGATACGCAGTATTTT
few TRBJ1-2 TRBV5-4 . CASSFGGVHYGYTF TGTGCCAGCAGCTTCGGTGGGGTTCACTATGGCTACACCTTC
. TRBJ2-3 TRBV11-3 . CASSLGWGAQYF TGTGCCAGCAGCTTAGGATGGGGAGCGCAGTATTTT
. TRBJ2-5 TRBV27 TRBD1 CASSLGAGTAKETQYF TGTGCCAGCAGTTTAGGCGCCGGGACAGCAAAAGAGACCCAGTACTTC
few TRBJ2-3 TRBV18 TRBD2 CASSPISGRNDADTQYF TGTGCCAGCTCCCCCATTAGCGGGAGAAATGACGCAGATACGCAGTATTTT
many TRBJ1-2 TRBV5-1 TRBD1 CASSIGGWDRRSPDYGYTF TGCGCCAGCAGCATTGGGGGCTGGGACAGAAGATCCCCTGACTATGGCTACACCTTC
few TRBJ1-2 TRBV14 . CASSQNTDYGYTF TGTGCCAGCAGCCAGAACACCGACTATGGCTACACCTTC
many TRBJ1-1 TRBV7-8 . CASSMSVNTEAFF TGTGCCAGCAGCATGAGTGTGAACACTGAAGCTTTCTTT
. TRBJ2-2 TRBV7-6 TRBD2 CAIGASGKEGTGELFF TGTGCCATTGGCGCTAGCGGGAAGGAGGGCACCGGGGAGCTGTTTTTT
. TRBJ2-1 TRBV5-1 TRBD2 CASSLAGLALYNEQFF TGCGCCAGCAGCTTGGCAGGACTAGCTCTCTACAATGAGCAGTTCTTC
many TRBJ1-1 TRBV12-3/TRBV12-4 TRBD1 CASSRGTENTEAFF TGTGCCAGCAGCAGGGGGACTGAGAACACTGAAGCTTTCTTT
. TRBJ1-1 TRBV9 TRBD1 CASSVGGGGKPEAFF TGTGCCAGCAGCGTAGGCGGAGGGGGCAAGCCTGAAGCTTTCTTT
many TRBJ2-1 TRBV4-2 TRBD1 CASSQDGQGNEQFF TGTGCCAGCAGCCAAGACGGACAGGGAAATGAGCAGTTCTTC
few TRBJ2-1 TRBV6-1 . CASTPTAGFYNEQFF TGTGCCAGCACCCCAACGGCAGGGTTCTACAATGAGCAGTTCTTC
many TRBJ1-2 TRBV12-3/TRBV12-4 . CASTQQSGYGYTF TGTGCCAGCACTCAACAGAGCGGCTATGGCTACACCTTC
. TRBJ1-2 TRBV29-1 . CSVFPLVDYTF TGCAGCGTTTTTCCCCTGGTCGACTACACCTTC
. TRBJ2-7 TRBV28 . CASSSNPIYEQYF TGTGCCAGCAGCTCTAACCCGATCTACGAGCAGTACTTC
few TRBJ2-1 TRBV6-4 TRBD2 CASSDGSGGGHEQFF TGTGCCAGCAGTGACGGCAGCGGGGGGGGGCACGAGCAGTTCTTC
few TRBJ1-1 TRBV6-1 . CASSTRGRGRNTEAFF TGTGCCAGCAGCACGAGGGGTCGGGGGCGGAACACTGAAGCTTTCTTT
few TRBJ2-6 TRBV28 . CASSRSPGANVLTF TGTGCCAGCAGCCGTAGTCCCGGGGCCAACGTCCTGACTTTC
. TRBJ2-2 TRBV18 TRBD1 CASSLGQGTSGTGELFF TGTGCCAGCTCACTCGGACAGGGAACCTCGGGCACCGGGGAGCTGTTTTTT
few TRBJ2-1 TRBV9 . CASSVGGRGLIGNEQFF TGTGCCAGCAGCGTAGGAGGGCGGGGGCTTATTGGAAATGAGCAGTTCTTC
. TRBJ1-6 TRBV2 . CASFSGPNSPLHF TGTGCCAGCTTCTCTGGCCCTAATTCACCCCTCCACTTT
. TRBJ2-2 TRBV3-1 TRBD2 CASSHGLAGAPNTGELFF TGTGCCAGCAGCCACGGACTAGCGGGGGCCCCGAACACCGGGGAGCTGTTTTTT
. TRBJ2-7 TRBV18 . CASSPPQGRPYEQYF TGTGCCAGCTCACCACCGCAGGGAAGGCCCTACGAGCAGTACTTC
few TRBJ1-1 TRBV5-1 . CASSLPSSIQEAFF TGCGCCAGCAGCTTGCCCAGCTCTATCCAGGAAGCTTTCTTT
many TRBJ2-3 TRBV2 . CARGSGNTDTQYF TGTGCCAGAGGAAGCGGCAACACAGATACGCAGTATTTT
few TRBJ2-5 TRBV20-1 TRBD1 CSARTGETQYF TGCAGTGCTCGGACAGGGGAGACCCAGTACTTC
. TRBJ2-3 TRBV5-1 TRBD2 CASSSPGLAGGPLRTDTQYF TGCGCCAGCAGTTCGCCGGGACTAGCGGGAGGGCCCTTACGTACAGATACGCAGTATTTT
. TRBJ1-2 TRBV9 . CASSVEAVSYGYTF TGTGCCAGCAGCGTAGAGGCAGTATCCTATGGCTACACCTTC
. TRBJ1-2 TRBV19 . CASSISNSYGYTF TGTGCCAGTAGTATTTCTAACAGCTATGGCTACACCTTC
. TRBJ2-1 TRBV28 TRBD1 CARTGMDLYNEQFF TGTGCACGGACAGGGATGGATCTCTACAATGAGCAGTTCTTC
. TRBJ2-1 TRBV9 TRBD2 CASSVQGLAGFNEQFF TGTGCCAGCAGCGTACAGGGACTAGCGGGGTTCAATGAGCAGTTCTTC
many TRBJ1-1 TRBV20-1 . CVWWGVGYTEAFF TGCGTTTGGTGGGGCGTCGGTTACACTGAAGCTTTCTTT
medium-sized TRBJ2-4 TRBV11-3 . CASSLHGVDIQYF TGTGCCAGCAGCTTACACGGAGTGGACATTCAGTACTTC
. TRBJ2-4 TRBV6-1 TRBD1 CASSDGTALAKNIQYF TGTGCCAGCAGTGACGGGACAGCCCTAGCCAAAAACATTCAGTACTTC
. TRBJ2-5 TRBV11-2 . CASSRGSGETQYF TGTGCCAGCAGCCGGGGGTCGGGGGAGACCCAGTACTTC
many TRBJ1-5 TRBV5-8 . CASSLGGTQHF TGTGCCAGCAGCCTGGGCGGGACCCAGCATTTT